This TCR beta chain was recorded in a study of PD-L1 blockade in urothelial cancer. Study summary: Twenty-five of 29 patients were men who had bladder-origin urothelial cancer. Individuals in the cohort had been given 0 to 3 earlier chemotherapy regimens. Investigators checked blood 3 weeks (second dose) and 6 weeks after treatment start.

Sequencing was performed with immunoSEQ multiplex PCR; in TCRdb, only in-frame clones are kept and a portion is missing. Of roughly 100,000 clones detected, around four fifths appear once; the ten largest clones hold around 8%. This clone was seen a single time. The CDR3 is made up of 16 amino acids. After removal of 5 bases from V and 5 bases from J, the junction contained 11 bases not matched to a gene. Per the germline V gene, CDR1 is WNHNN and CDR2 is SYGVQD (reference sequence). Time point meaning: peripheral blood 6 weeks after treatment start. Sequencing used PBMCs, obtained around atezolizumab (anti-PD-L1) treatment. This chain connects TRBV10-1 to TRBJ2-3; 9 bases align to TRBD1. This clonotype was obtained from a man between 70 and 80 years old with urothelial cancer. This CDR3 is CASSRTGTGILDTQYF. CDR3 DNA sequence: TGCGCCAGCAGTCGGACCGGGACAGGGATTTTAGATACGCAGTATTTT.